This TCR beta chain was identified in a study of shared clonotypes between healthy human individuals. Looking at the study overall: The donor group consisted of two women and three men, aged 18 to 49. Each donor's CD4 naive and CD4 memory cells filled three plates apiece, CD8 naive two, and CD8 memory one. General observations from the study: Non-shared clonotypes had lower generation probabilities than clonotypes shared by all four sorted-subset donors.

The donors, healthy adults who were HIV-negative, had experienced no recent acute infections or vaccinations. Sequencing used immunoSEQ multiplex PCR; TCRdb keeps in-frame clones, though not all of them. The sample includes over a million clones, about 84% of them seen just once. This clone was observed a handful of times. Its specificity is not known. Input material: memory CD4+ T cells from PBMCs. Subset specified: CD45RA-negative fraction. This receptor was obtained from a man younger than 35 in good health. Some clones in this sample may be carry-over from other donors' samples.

DNA for the CDR3: TGTGCCAGTAGTCCCGCGGGAGTTGGTGAGCAGTTCTTC. Translated: CASSPAGVGEQFF. The rearrangement links TRBV19 to TRBJ2-1; 7 bases are a match to TRBD2. CDR3 length: 13 amino acids. CDR1 LNHDA and CDR2 SQIVND come from the germline V gene (reference sequence). With V trimmed by 5 bases and J by 9 bases, 7 bases remained unmatched.